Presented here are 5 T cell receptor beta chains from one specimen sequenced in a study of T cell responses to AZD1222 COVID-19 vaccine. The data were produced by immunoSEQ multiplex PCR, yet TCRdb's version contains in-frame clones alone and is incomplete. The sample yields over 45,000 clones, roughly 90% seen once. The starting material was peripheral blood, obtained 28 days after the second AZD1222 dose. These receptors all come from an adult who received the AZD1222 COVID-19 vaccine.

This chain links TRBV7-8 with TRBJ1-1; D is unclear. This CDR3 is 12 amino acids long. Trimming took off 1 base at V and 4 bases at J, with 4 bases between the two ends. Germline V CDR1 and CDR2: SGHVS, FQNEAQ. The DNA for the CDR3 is TGTGCCAGCAGCTTAGGGGCCACTGAAGCTTTCTTT. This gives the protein CASSLGATEAFF. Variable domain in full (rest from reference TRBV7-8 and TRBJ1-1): GAGVSQSPRYKVAKRGQDVALRCDPISGHVSLFWYQQALGQGPEFLTYFQNEAQLDKSGLPSDRFFAERPEGSVSTLKIQRTQQEDSAVYLCASSLGATEAFFGQGTRLTVV.

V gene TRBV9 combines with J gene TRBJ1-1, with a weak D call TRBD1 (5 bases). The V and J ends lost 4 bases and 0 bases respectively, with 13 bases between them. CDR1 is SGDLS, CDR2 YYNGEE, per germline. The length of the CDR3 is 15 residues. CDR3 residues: CASSPQTVMNTEAFF. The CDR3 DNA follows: TGTGCCAGCAGCCCCCAGACAGTGATGAACACTGAAGCTTTCTTT.

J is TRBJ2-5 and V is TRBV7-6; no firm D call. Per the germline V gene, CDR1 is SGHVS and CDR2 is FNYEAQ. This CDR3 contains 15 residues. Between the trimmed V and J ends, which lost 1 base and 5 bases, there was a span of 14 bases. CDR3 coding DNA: TGTGCCAGCAGCTTAGGGAACACTCTGGTGGAGACCCAGTACTTC. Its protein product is CASSLGNTLVETQYF.

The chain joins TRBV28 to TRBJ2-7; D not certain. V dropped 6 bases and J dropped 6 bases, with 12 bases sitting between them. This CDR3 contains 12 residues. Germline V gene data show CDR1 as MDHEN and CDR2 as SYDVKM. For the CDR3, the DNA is TGTGCCAGCAGGTCCGGGCTGGGCGAGCAGTACTTC. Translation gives CASRSGLGEQYF. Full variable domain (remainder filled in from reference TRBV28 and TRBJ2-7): DVKVTQSSRYLVKRTGEKVFLECVQDMDHENMFWYRQDPGLGLRLIYFSYDVKMKEKGDIPEGYSVSREKKERFSLILESASTNQTSMYLCASRSGLGEQYFGPGTRLTVT.

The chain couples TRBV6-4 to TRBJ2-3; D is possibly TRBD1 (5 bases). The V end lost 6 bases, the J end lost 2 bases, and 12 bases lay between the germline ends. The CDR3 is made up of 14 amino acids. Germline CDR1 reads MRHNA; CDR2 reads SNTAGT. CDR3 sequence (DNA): TGTGCCAGCAGCGATACAGGAAACACAGATACGCAGTATTTT. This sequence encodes CASSDTGNTDTQYF.